This is a list of T cell receptor beta chains from one sample in a study of vaccination effects on CD4 cells after COVID-19. Their cognate antigens are unknown. TCRdb keeps only in-frame clones here, not all; method: immunoSEQ multiplex PCR. This sample has 25,000 to 30,000 clones, with 74% found just once. The sequenced sample was CD4+ T cells from PBMCs cultured with HCoV-OC43 spike peptides, obtained after COVID-19 vaccination. The source of these receptors is a human donor who received a COVID-19 vaccine. The conserved cysteine and the conserved F or W are not part of the CDR3 here. A D gene is named only where the DNA matches it firmly.

J | V | D | CDR3
TRBJ2-1 | TRBV10-1 | TRBD2 | ASRESGGNEQF
TRBJ1-2 | TRBV3-1/TRBV3-2 | TRBD1 | ASSQADRDLYGYT
TRBJ1-3 | TRBV18 | . | ASSPGQISGNTIY
TRBJ2-5 | TRBV29-1 | TRBD1 | SAQGQVETQY
TRBJ2-7 | TRBV5-1 | . | ASGGQSTYEQY
TRBJ2-3 | TRBV7-6 | . | ASSLALASADTQY
TRBJ2-2 | TRBV4-2 | . | ASSQTKGGGTGELF
TRBJ2-3 | TRBV19 | TRBD2 | ASTSLAGADTQY
TRBJ1-2 | TRBV7-9 | TRBD1 | ASSLDGQGYGGYT
TRBJ2-7 | TRBV13 | . | ASRVAARSYEQY
TRBJ1-5 | TRBV5-1 | TRBD1 | ASSLGDRQGGQPQH
TRBJ1-2 | TRBV3-1/TRBV3-2 | TRBD1 | ASSYGTGGVWSGYT
TRBJ1-2 | TRBV7-9 | TRBD1 | ASGALQGEGGYT
TRBJ1-2 | TRBV19 | . | ASSITSDYGYT
TRBJ2-5 | TRBV5-5 | TRBD1 | ASSPGQDIRAQY
TRBJ1-3 | TRBV24-1 | . | ATSGGGRNTIY
TRBJ2-2 | TRBV2 | . | ASRMDGYTGELF
TRBJ1-4 | TRBV5-1 | . | ASSLARQRDEKLF
TRBJ2-1 | TRBV11-3 | TRBD2 | ASSLEGGTSGEQF
TRBJ1-1 | TRBV29-1 | . | SAINRGKSEAF
TRBJ2-7 | TRBV5-1 | TRBD2 | ASSLVAGGNYEQY
TRBJ2-2 | TRBV5-6 | TRBD1 | ASSPSGQGYTGELF
TRBJ1-5 | TRBV5-1 | . | ASSWGEYSNQPQH
TRBJ2-1 | TRBV19 | TRBD1 | ASSSPRGRYEQF
TRBJ2-1 | TRBV2 | TRBD1 | ASSQDRWDYNEQF
TRBJ2-2 | TRBV2 | . | ASSFGIANTGELF
TRBJ2-5 | TRBV6-5 | . | ASSYPPGGVKETQY
TRBJ1-1 | TRBV27 | TRBD1 | ASSVAGGPNTEAF
TRBJ1-5 | TRBV24-1 | TRBD1 | ATSDAGHRGENQPQH
TRBJ2-2 | TRBV7-9 | . | ASSEDTGELF
TRBJ1-4 | TRBV5-4 | TRBD1 | ASSLRDRDEKLF
TRBJ2-4 | TRBV5-5 | . | ASSGGVPRGIQY
TRBJ2-7 | TRBV18 | TRBD1 | ASSPGQENAQY
TRBJ1-3 | TRBV4-1 | TRBD1 | ASRDPGGRSGNTIY
TRBJ2-7 | TRBV6-2/TRBV6-3 | TRBD2 | ASSYRSGRRTYYEQY
TRBJ1-4 | TRBV29-1 | . | SVEDGGTYGKLF
TRBJ2-1 | TRBV20-1 | . | SARAKLEQF
TRBJ2-1 | TRBV2 | TRBD2 | ASRRLAGGHEQF
TRBJ1-4 | TRBV5-1 | TRBD1 | ASTGTGDLNEKLF
TRBJ1-3 | TRBV6-5 | . | ASSPSISPGNTIY
TRBJ2-5 | TRBV3-1/TRBV3-2 | TRBD1 | ASSKGQGSRQETQY